Given below is one T cell receptor (beta chain) in context. Its antigen is still unknown. Base qualities are not recorded, but no much larger clone differs from it by a single base. Counted from cysteine to phenylalanine, this CDR3 has 11 amino acids. Only the CDR3 DNA is retained, 33 bases long and in frame from the first base. Trimming at the junction amounts to 6 bases on V and 7 bases on J, and the germline ends lie 9 bases apart. In the germline V gene, CDR1 corresponds to SNHLY and CDR2 to FYNNEI. The data belong to a study of OX40 agonist ivuxolimab in advanced cancers. Some background on the complete study: Ivuxolimab was an agonistic, fully human IgG2 monoclonal antibody directed against OX40 (CD134), a costimulatory receptor. Prior anti-PD-1, anti-PD-L1 or anti-CTLA-4 therapy was permitted, and checkpoint inhibitors had been received by 30% to 40% of dose-escalation patients. Among the 50 to 55 dose-escalation patients, around 20 had hepatocellular carcinoma, about 15 melanoma, 9 renal cell carcinoma and 9 head and neck cancer. The paper reports the monotherapy dose-escalation portion (N = 52 patients) of the phase I ivuxolimab trial. Intravenous ivuxolimab was administered to patients every 2 weeks at six dose levels: 0.01, 0.1, 0.3, 1.5, 3 and 10 mg/kg. The dose-escalation cohort was almost 85% male with a mean age of approximately 60 years, ranging from roughly 20 to 80. Partial responses were achieved by three dose-escalation patients, of whom one had hepatocellular carcinoma and two had cutaneous melanoma. Peripheral TCRbeta sequencing aimed to test whether ivuxolimab altered TCR sequence diversity and caused clonal T-cell expansion. Study-wide conclusions, independent of this receptor: Low levels of normalized T-cell clonal expansion were also seen in some patients who did not respond. At doses from 0.1 to 3.0 mg/kg, clonal expansion was seen in both CD4+ and CD8+ blood T cells between baseline and week 6. In the 0.1-3.0 mg/kg groups, partial responders were among the patients with the lowest normalized peripheral clonal expansion, particularly in CD8+ T cells. The antigen specificity of the peripheral T cells that underwent clonal expansion was not determined. On average, CD8+ T cells showed more expanded clones than CD4+ T cells after ivuxolimab.

Genomic DNA was isolated from the sorted cells so that the TCRbeta CDR3 region could be sequenced. The immunoSEQ Assay was used for sequencing of TCRbeta CDR3 regions. What TCRdb holds here is the immuneACCESS table cut down to in-frame rearrangements. Part of the clones is not present; checked against another copy, under half of the missing clones reflect an unresolved V gene, and the others are unexplained. The sample table contains 80,000 to 100,000 clones; only one count was recorded for 90% to 95% of them. The ten largest clones take up 2% to 3% of the sample. Patients with a history of autoimmune disease or receiving systemic immunosuppression were excluded from the trial. In every dose cohort, peripheral blood was drawn for TCR sequencing at baseline, cycle 4 day 1, and cycle 7 day 1. Samples were obtained from an open-label, multicenter, first-in-human phase I dose-escalation trial of ivuxolimab. Adults with locally advanced or metastatic head and neck squamous cell, hepatocellular, melanoma or renal cell carcinoma were enrolled in the trial. Before TCR sequencing, CD4+ T cells and CD8+ T cells from peripheral blood were sorted into separate populations.

The sequenced sample was CD4+ or CD8+ T cells sorted from blood, obtained in a trial of the OX40 agonist ivuxolimab. The TCR sequence derives from an adult with an advanced solid tumor such as melanoma, head and neck, liver or kidney cancer. This chain joins TRBV2 to TRBJ1-2; TRBD1 is a possible D gene, resting on 5 matching bases. The CDR3: CASRGESGYTF. The DNA reads as follows: TGTGCCAGCAGGGGGGAAAGTGGCTACACCTTC.